Listed below are T cell receptor beta chains from one sample, sequenced in a study of blood T cell repertoires in COVID-19. Data came from immunoSEQ multiplex PCR; TCRdb stores just in-frame clones and leaves some out. The data show some 230,000 clones, approximately 85% seen once. The sample comprised peripheral blood. These receptors originate from an elderly woman with COVID-19, enrolled during active disease. Both conserved end residues are part of each CDR3. A D gene is named only where the DNA matches it firmly. Size tells how often a clone was seen (once, few, many) or the class of an expanded clone, and some rows leave it out.

size	D	V	J	CDR3	DNA
.	.	TRBV6-5	TRBJ1-2	CASSYHRGQGYTF	TGTGCCAGCAGTTACCATCGCGGACAGGGCTACACCTTC
.	.	TRBV24-1	TRBJ2-1	CATSDFGNEQFF	TGTGCCACCAGTGATTTCGGGAATGAGCAGTTCTTC
.	TRBD1	TRBV5-1	TRBJ1-5	CASRRTGSSNQPQHF	TGCGCCAGCAGGCGGACAGGGAGTAGCAATCAGCCCCAGCATTTT
.	TRBD1	TRBV15	TRBJ2-1	CATSPRSGTGGYEQFF	TGTGCCACCAGCCCTCGTTCCGGGACAGGGGGCTATGAGCAGTTCTTC
.	.	TRBV30	TRBJ1-6	CAWSAEYSPLHF	TGTGCCTGGAGTGCGGAGTATTCACCCCTCCACTTT
few	TRBD2	TRBV24-1	TRBJ2-3	CATSEPSGEVGGTDTQYF	TGTGCCACCAGTGAGCCTAGCGGGGAGGTCGGGGGCACAGATACGCAGTATTTT
.	TRBD2	TRBV27	TRBJ2-7	CASRGLAGYEQYF	TGTGCCAGCAGAGGACTAGCGGGCTACGAGCAGTACTTC
.	.	TRBV12-2	TRBJ1-5	CASRLPNRTRPQPTQPQHF	TGTGCAAGTCGCTTACCGAACAGGACCAGGCCCCAACCTACTCAGCCCCAGCATTTT
few	TRBD1	TRBV9	TRBJ1-2	CASSVGGTGRYGYTF	TGTGCCAGCAGCGTAGGTGGGACAGGGCGGTATGGCTACACCTTC
.	.	TRBV7-3	TRBJ2-7	CASSAGTYYEQYF	TGTGCCAGCAGCGCCGGGACATATTACGAGCAGTACTTC
.	TRBD2	TRBV5-1	TRBJ2-3	CASSLLGTSGGATDTQYF	TGCGCCAGCAGCTTGCTGGGGACTAGCGGGGGGGCCACAGATACGCAGTATTTT
.	.	TRBV5-5	TRBJ1-1	CASSPSQQGRTEAFF	TGTGCCAGCAGCCCGAGTCAGCAGGGTCGGACTGAAGCTTTCTTT
.	.	TRBV10-3	TRBJ1-1	CAISARDGTEAFF	TGTGCCATCAGTGCCAGGGATGGCACTGAAGCTTTCTTT
.	TRBD1	TRBV3-1/TRBV3-2	TRBJ1-4	CASSQTGTGSTNEKLFF	TGTGCCAGCAGCCAGACTGGGACAGGGTCTACTAATGAAAAACTGTTTTTT
.	TRBD1	TRBV19	TRBJ1-2	CASSIADRGGYGYTF	TGTGCCAGTAGTATAGCTGACAGGGGCGGCTATGGCTACACCTTC
once	TRBD1	TRBV4-3	TRBJ1-1	CASSRGPGQGAIEAFF	TGCGCCAGCAGCCGAGGCCCGGGACAGGGGGCAATTGAAGCTTTCTTT
.	.	TRBV30	TRBJ2-5	CAWETKGVGETQYF	TGTGCCTGGGAAACAAAGGGGGTCGGGGAGACCCAGTACTTC
.	.	TRBV5-1	TRBJ2-7	CASSPRANGYEQYF	TGCGCCAGCAGCCCGCGCGCTAACGGCTACGAGCAGTACTTC
.	TRBD2	TRBV13	TRBJ2-1	CASSRGLAGIRFF	TGTGCCAGCAGTCGGGGACTAGCGGGAATAAGGTTCTTC
.	TRBD1	TRBV19	TRBJ1-2	CASSIGDRVNYGYTF	TGTGCCAGTAGTATAGGGGACAGGGTGAACTATGGCTACACCTTC
.	TRBD1	TRBV30	TRBJ2-2	CAWSSRRTGTGLYGRYTGELFF	TGTGCCTGGAGCTCCCGCCGAACCGGGACAGGGTTATATGGGAGGTACACCGGGGAGCTGTTTTTT
.	.	TRBV2	TRBJ1-1	CASNLMRVSEAFF	TGTGCCAGCAACCTGATGAGGGTCTCTGAAGCTTTCTTT
.	TRBD1	TRBV7-2	TRBJ1-5	CASSQGDVSNQPQHF	TGTGCCAGCAGCCAGGGGGACGTTAGCAATCAGCCCCAGCATTTT
.	TRBD2	TRBV30	TRBJ2-3	CAWRTPREGREGRADTQYF	TGTGCCTGGAGGACCCCCCGGGAAGGGCGGGAGGGCCGAGCAGATACGCAGTATTTT
.	.	TRBV4-2	TRBJ1-1	CASSRDLRDTEAFF	TGTGCCAGCAGCCGAGACCTGAGAGACACTGAAGCTTTCTTT
.	.	TRBV7-9	TRBJ1-1	CASSLLEEAFF	TGTGCCAGCAGCCTCTTGGAGGAAGCTTTCTTT
.	TRBD2	TRBV18	TRBJ2-7	CASSPPGGSSYEQYF	TGTGCCAGCTCACCTCCGGGGGGGAGCTCCTACGAGCAGTACTTC
few	.	TRBV9	TRBJ1-2	CASRQGLFGYTF	TGTGCCAGCAGGCAGGGGTTGTTTGGCTACACCTTC
.	.	TRBV21-1	TRBJ1-2	CASSRSLTTYGYTF	TGTGCCAGCAGCAGATCTTTAACCACTTATGGCTACACCTTC
.	TRBD2	TRBV3-1/TRBV3-2	TRBJ2-3	CASSQGGSGGQADTQYF	TGTGCCAGCAGCCAAGGGGGTAGCGGGGGCCAGGCAGATACGCAGTATTTT
.	TRBD1	TRBV6-1	TRBJ1-2	CASSEVDRASGYTF	TGTGCCAGCAGTGAAGTCGACAGGGCCTCGGGCTACACCTTC
.	TRBD1	TRBV5-1	TRBJ2-2	CASSSGGWNTGELFF	TGCGCCAGCAGCTCAGGGGGATGGAACACCGGGGAGCTGTTTTTT
.	TRBD1	TRBV7-2	TRBJ1-2	CASSKQTGATLANYGYTF	TGTGCCAGCAGCAAACAGACAGGGGCCACCTTAGCTAACTATGGCTACACCTTC
.	.	TRBV18	TRBJ2-3	CASSPLPALGRSGVTQYF	TGTGCCAGCTCACCACTACCCGCCTTAGGCCGGAGCGGTGTTACGCAGTATTTT
.	.	TRBV20-1	TRBJ2-3	CSASRGDTQYF	TGCAGTGCTTCCCGGGGGGATACGCAGTATTTT
.	.	TRBV6-1	TRBJ2-5	CASSEVGPRRETQYF	TGTGCCAGCAGCGAAGTAGGCCCTCGGCGGGAGACCCAGTACTTC